This TCR beta chain was identified during a study of blood T cell repertoires in COVID-19. Sequencing used immunoSEQ multiplex PCR; TCRdb keeps in-frame clones, though not all of them. Here the sample spans approximately 180,000 clones, over 70% being singletons. Germline CDR1 and CDR2: SGHNT and YYREEE (reference sequence). This CDR3 contains 15 residues. V dropped 3 bases and J dropped 7; count of bases not matched to a gene: 8. This clonotype was sampled from a woman in her thirties or forties with COVID-19, enrolled during active disease. The sequenced material came from peripheral blood. The chain carries TRBV5-4 and TRBJ1-2; 11 bases line up with TRBD1. The CDR3 loop is CASSSNTGTGGGYTF. The CDR3 DNA follows: TGTGCCAGCAGCTCGAACACCGGGACAGGGGGTGGCTACACCTTC.